This T cell receptor (beta chain) was sequenced in a study of beta chain features in type 1 diabetes. This CDR3 is built from 14 residues. CDR1 and CDR2 from the germline V gene are MNHEY and SMNVEV (reference sequence). Trimming pared 3 bases from V and 6 bases from J, leaving 15 bases between. As for this clone: No antigen is known for it.

Study-wide points: Significant though moderate, a shortening of TCRB CDR3s appeared in all four CD4+ subsets of Type 1 diabetes patients. The VDJ junctions of type 1 diabetes patients carried fewer insertions and more deletions.

The entirety of the isolated RNA underwent reverse transcription, so expressed TCRB transcripts were sequenced. Method: immunoSEQ multiplex PCR; TCRdb's copy keeps in-frame clones and lacks some. The data show about 29,000 clones, roughly three fifths seen once. The sample taken for sequencing was Tregs from blood. This rearrangement joins TRBV27 to TRBJ2-7, with a possible D match to TRBD1 (7 bases). The receptor comes from a woman younger than 35 with type 1 diabetes. The CDR3 DNA sequence: TGTGCCAGCAGTTTCACGGTCCAGGGGGGCGAGCAGTACTTC. Its protein is CASSFTVQGGEQYF.